This record covers a single TCR beta chain. The antigen remains undetermined. TRB cDNA was prepared as libraries by UMI-labeled 5' RACE. TCRdb re-called the 5' RACE reads; one entry per CDR3 protein, DNA not given. The sample totals 120,000 to 150,000 distinct CDR3 sequences. The data are from a study of CXCR3-negative and CXCR3-positive naive CD8 T cells. Points from the study as a whole: Greater hydrophobicity was found in TRB CDR3s of CXCR3-positive naive cells than of CXCR3-negative naive cells.

This CDR3 has 13 residues. Germline values: CDR1 SQVTM, CDR2 ANQGSEA. This chain links TRBV29-1 with TRBJ1-2; TCRdb reports TRBD1, a call that lacks DNA to check it against. The sequence was obtained from a human donor in good health. Some clones in this sample may be carry-over from other donors' samples. Sequencing used naive CXCR3+ CD8+ T cells from blood. Subset in this sample: CD45RO-CCR7+CD27+CD95- naive CD8+ T cells expressing CXCR3 (TNR3+). CDR3 amino acids: CSAPVGTVYGYTF. Full variable domain (outside the CDR3, taken from reference TRBV29-1 and TRBJ1-2): SAVISQKPSRDICQRGTSLTIQCQVDSQVTMMFWYRQQPGQSLTLIATANQGSEATYESGFVIDKFPISRPNLTFSTLTVSNMSPEDSSIYLCSAPVGTVYGYTFGSGTRLTVV.